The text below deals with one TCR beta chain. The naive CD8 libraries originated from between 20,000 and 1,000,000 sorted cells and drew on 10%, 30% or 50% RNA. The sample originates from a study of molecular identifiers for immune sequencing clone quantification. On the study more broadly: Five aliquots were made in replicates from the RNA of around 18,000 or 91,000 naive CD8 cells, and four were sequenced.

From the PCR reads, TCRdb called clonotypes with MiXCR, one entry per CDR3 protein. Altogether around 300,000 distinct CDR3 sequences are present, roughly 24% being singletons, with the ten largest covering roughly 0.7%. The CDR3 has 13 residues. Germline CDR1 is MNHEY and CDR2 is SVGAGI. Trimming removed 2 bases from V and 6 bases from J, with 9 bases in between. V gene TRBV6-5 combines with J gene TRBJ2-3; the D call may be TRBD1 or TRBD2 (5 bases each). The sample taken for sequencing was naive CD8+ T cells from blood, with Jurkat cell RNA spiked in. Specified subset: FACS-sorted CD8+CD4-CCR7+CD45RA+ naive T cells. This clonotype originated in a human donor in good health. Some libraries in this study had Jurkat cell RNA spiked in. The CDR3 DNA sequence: TGTGCCAGCAGTTACGGGGGAGTGGATACGCAGTATTTT. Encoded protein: CASSYGGVDTQYF.